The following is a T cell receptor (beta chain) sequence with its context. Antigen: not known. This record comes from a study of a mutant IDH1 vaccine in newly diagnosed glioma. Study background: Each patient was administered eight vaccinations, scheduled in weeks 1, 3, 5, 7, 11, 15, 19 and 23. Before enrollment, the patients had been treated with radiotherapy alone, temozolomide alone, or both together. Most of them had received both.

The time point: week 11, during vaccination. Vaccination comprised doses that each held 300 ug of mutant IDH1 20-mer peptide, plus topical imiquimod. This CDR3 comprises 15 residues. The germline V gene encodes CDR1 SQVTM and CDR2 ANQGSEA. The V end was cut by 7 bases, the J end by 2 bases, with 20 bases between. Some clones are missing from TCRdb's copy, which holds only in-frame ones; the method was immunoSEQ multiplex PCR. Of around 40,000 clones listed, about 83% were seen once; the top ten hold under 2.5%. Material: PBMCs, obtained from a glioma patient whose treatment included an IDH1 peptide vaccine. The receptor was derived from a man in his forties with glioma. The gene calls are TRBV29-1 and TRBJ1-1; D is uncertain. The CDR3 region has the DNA TGCAGCGGTCTACGAGCACCGACAAGAAACACTGAAGCTTTCTTT. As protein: CSGLRAPTRNTEAFF.